The T cell receptor beta chain under discussion was sequenced for a study of spatial heterogeneity in lung cancer. In the study overall: As counted in raw reads, each unique TCR and UMI combination appeared more than ten times on average. General study findings and limits: The appearance of ubiquitous expanded tumor TCRs in blood was greater at resection than follow-up.

This clonotype was counted at least ten times. Its antigen is unknown. As to time point: sample taken at primary tumor resection. TCRs were sequenced from unsorted whole RNA of tumor, nontumor lung or PBMC. Untreated early-stage non-small cell lung cancer patients, roughly 72 in total, were the donors. Via MiXCR, TCRdb re-called the 5' RACE reads, giving one row per CDR3 protein. Of about 15,000 distinct CDR3 sequences listed, 10% are singletons. The receptor was derived from a male donor with early-stage non-small cell lung cancer. The sample here was PBMCs, taken at surgery.

The CDR3 spells CASSQDLVPAGYTF. As DNA, the CDR3 is TGTGCCAGCAGCCAAGACCTTGTCCCGGCTGGCTACACCTTC. The gene calls are TRBV14 and TRBJ1-2; D is uncertain. V gave up 0 bases and J gave up 7 bases, with 12 bases separating them. Per germline, CDR1 SGHDN and CDR2 FVKESK. The CDR3 sequence is 14 residues long.